These T cell receptor beta chains were read from a single sample in a study of response to subunit inactivated influenza vaccine. TCRdb passed the RT-PCR reads through MiXCR, listing each CDR3 protein once. The table lists more than 450,000 distinct CDR3 sequences, roughly 10% of them singletons. The sample here was PBMCs from blood, taken on the day of vaccination. The receptors originated from a man in his forties or fifties who received an inactivated influenza vaccine. The CDR3 runs from the conserved cysteine through the conserved F or W. The order of the fields is J gene, V gene, CDR3 protein.

j_gene: TRBJ2-7; v_gene: TRBV11-2; CDR3aa: CASSRIGTSRKTSSYEQYF
j_gene: TRBJ2-7; v_gene: TRBV20-1; CDR3aa: CSARFGVREELYEQYF
j_gene: TRBJ2-3; v_gene: TRBV6-2/TRBV6-3; CDR3aa: CASTSALAGDLYTDTQYF
j_gene: TRBJ2-7; v_gene: TRBV6-5; CDR3aa: CASSYSTENYEQYF
j_gene: TRBJ2-6; v_gene: TRBV6-4; CDR3aa: CASSPLAGYAGANVLTF
j_gene: TRBJ2-1; v_gene: TRBV28; CDR3aa: CASTPRGRAYNEQFF
j_gene: TRBJ2-1; v_gene: TRBV11-1; CDR3aa: CASSLRAALLGNEQFF
j_gene: TRBJ2-1; v_gene: TRBV20-1; CDR3aa: CSARAPLAGTNEQFF
j_gene: TRBJ1-5; v_gene: TRBV29-1; CDR3aa: CSVSRQGEPQHF
j_gene: TRBJ2-3; v_gene: TRBV21-1; CDR3aa: CASSKALYRGPSTDTQYF
j_gene: TRBJ2-3; v_gene: TRBV13; CDR3aa: CASSVLLGTGETDTQYF
j_gene: TRBJ1-3; v_gene: TRBV6-1; CDR3aa: CASSPLYRLSGNTIYF
j_gene: TRBJ2-7; v_gene: TRBV20-1; CDR3aa: CSAIDQRGRGIMEQYF
j_gene: TRBJ2-1; v_gene: TRBV11-2; CDR3aa: CASSSIAGPPYNEQFF
j_gene: TRBJ1-2; v_gene: TRBV29-1; CDR3aa: CSVRDRANYGYTF
j_gene: TRBJ2-7; v_gene: TRBV27; CDR3aa: CASSFSSGSYEQHF
j_gene: TRBJ2-1; v_gene: TRBV3-1; CDR3aa: CASSHNHASGRGNEQFF
j_gene: TRBJ1-1; v_gene: TRBV27; CDR3aa: CASSQITFGTLGEAFF
j_gene: TRBJ2-7; v_gene: TRBV20-1; CDR3aa: CSARVLADPYEQYF
j_gene: TRBJ2-7; v_gene: TRBV18; CDR3aa: CASSPPSGITYEQYF
j_gene: TRBJ2-3; v_gene: TRBV7-9; CDR3aa: CASEGRRVTDTQYF
j_gene: TRBJ2-3; v_gene: TRBV4-3; CDR3aa: CASSQTGLAGGGGTDTQYF